This T cell receptor beta chain was sequenced in a study of blood T cell repertoires in COVID-19. Measured with immunoSEQ multiplex PCR; TCRdb has only the in-frame clones, and not every one. Here the sample spans hundreds of thousands of clones, about 90% being singletons. Germline CDR1 reads SNHLY; CDR2 reads FYNNEI. This CDR3 region has 13 residues. Trimming at V came to 8 bases and at J to 3 bases, leaving 3 bases not matched to a gene. Sequencing was carried out using PBMCs or T cells enriched from blood (not recorded which). V gene TRBV2 combines with J gene TRBJ2-2, with 7 bases aligning to TRBD1. The sequence was obtained from a woman between 18 and 29 years old who had recovered from COVID-19. CDR3 residues: CASQDRDTGELFF. DNA for the CDR3: TGTGCCAGCCAAGACAGGGACACCGGGGAGCTGTTTTTT.